Sequencing of this T cell receptor beta chain was carried out in a study of neurological immune-mediated disorders. From the 5' RACE reads, TCRdb called clonotypes with MiXCR, one entry per CDR3 protein. The repertoire holds 60,000 or so distinct CDR3 sequences, with about 3.4% as singletons. Sequencing used PBMCs. The clonotype originates from a woman aged 60-75 years with multiple sclerosis.

In DNA form, the CDR3 reads TGCGCCAGCAGCTCAACCGGGACATACCGCTCTGGGGCCAACGTCCTGACTTTC. Translating gives CASSSTGTYRSGANVLTF. J is TRBJ2-6 and V is TRBV5-1; D may be TRBD1 (6 bases). The V gene's germline CDR1 is SGHRS and CDR2 YFSETQ. V was pared by 3 bases and J by 0 bases, with 16 bases between. The CDR3 extends over 18 amino acids.